This T cell receptor (beta chain) emerged from a study of CDR3 diversity in severe acne. From the PCR reads, TCRdb called clonotypes with MiXCR, one entry per CDR3 protein. The sample includes some 84,000 distinct CDR3 sequences, over 45% of them seen just once. V lost 3 bases and J lost 3, with 12 bases in between. Germline CDR1 and CDR2: MGHDK and SYGVNS. The CDR3 length is 15 residues. The specimen sequenced was blood. This clonotype was sampled from a male donor in good health, serving as a control. This chain uses TRBV25-1 with TRBJ1-5; no firm D call. As DNA, the CDR3 is TGTGCCAGCAGTGATGAGTTGAGGCACAATCAGCCCCAGCATTTT. This gives the protein CASSDELRHNQPQHF.